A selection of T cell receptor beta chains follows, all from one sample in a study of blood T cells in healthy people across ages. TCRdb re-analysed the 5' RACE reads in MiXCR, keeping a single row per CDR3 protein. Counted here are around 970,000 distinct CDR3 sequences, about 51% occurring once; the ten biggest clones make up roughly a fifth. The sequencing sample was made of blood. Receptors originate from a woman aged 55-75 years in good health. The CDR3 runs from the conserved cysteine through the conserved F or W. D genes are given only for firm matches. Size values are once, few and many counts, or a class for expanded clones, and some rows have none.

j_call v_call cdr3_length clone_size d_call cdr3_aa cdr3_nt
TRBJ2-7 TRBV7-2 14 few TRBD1 CASSLDRGQREQYF TGTGCCAGCAGCCTGGACAGGGGGCAGAGGGAGCAGTACTTC
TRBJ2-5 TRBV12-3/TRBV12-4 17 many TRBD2 CASSLSSLAGVKETQYF TGTGCCAGCAGTTTATCTTCACTAGCGGGAGTAAAAGAGACCCAGTACTTC
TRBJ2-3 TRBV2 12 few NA CASSEGRDTQYF TGTGCCAGCAGTGAAGGGAGGGATACGCAGTATTTT
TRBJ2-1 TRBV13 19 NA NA CASSLGRAAGRSSYNEQFF TGTGCCAGCAGCTTGGGCAGGGCGGCGGGGCGATCCTCCTACAATGAGCAGTTCTTC
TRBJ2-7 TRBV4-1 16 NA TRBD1 CASSQGGGTGRLEQYF TGCGCCAGCAGCCAAGGGGGGGGGACAGGGCGACTCGAGCAGTACTTC
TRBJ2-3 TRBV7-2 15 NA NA CASSLGWRGTNTQYF TGTGCCAGCAGCTTAGGCTGGAGGGGCACGAATACGCAGTATTTT
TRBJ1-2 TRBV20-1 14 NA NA CSAQTGLTGYGYTF TGCAGTGCACAAACCGGGCTCACTGGGTATGGCTACACCTTC
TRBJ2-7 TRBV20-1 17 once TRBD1 CSAREKELTGIVDERYF TGCAGTGCTAGAGAGAAGGAACTGACAGGGATTGTCGACGAGCGGTACTTC
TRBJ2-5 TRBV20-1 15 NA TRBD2 CSARDPRSGSETQYF TGCAGTGCTAGAGACCCGAGGAGCGGGAGTGAGACCCAGTACTTC
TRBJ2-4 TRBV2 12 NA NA CASSPDVNIQYF TGTGCCAGCAGCCCGGACGTAAACATTCAGTACTTC
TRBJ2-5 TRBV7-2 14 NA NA CASSLTGGKETQYF TGTGCCAGCAGCTTAACCGGGGGAAAAGAGACCCAGTACTTC
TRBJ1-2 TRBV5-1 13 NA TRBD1 CASSPRDSYGYTF TGCGCCAGCAGCCCTAGGGACAGTTACGGCTACACCTTC
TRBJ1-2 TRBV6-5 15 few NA CASSYSIEVGDGYTF TGTGCCAGCAGTTATTCAATTGAGGTTGGGGATGGCTACACCTTC
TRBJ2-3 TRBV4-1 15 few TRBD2 CACGRTSGLTDTQYF TGCGCCTGTGGTCGCACTAGCGGTCTCACAGATACGCAGTATTTT
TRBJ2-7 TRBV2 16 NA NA CASSTALESSYNEQYF TGTGCCAGCTCGACTGCCTTGGAAAGCTCCTACAATGAGCAGTACTTC
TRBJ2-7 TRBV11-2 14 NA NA CASSAGVSSYEQYF TGTGCCAGCAGCGCAGGGGTGAGCTCCTACGAGCAGTACTTC
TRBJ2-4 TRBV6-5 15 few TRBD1 CASRTPGQGNYIQYF TGTGCCAGCAGAACTCCGGGACAGGGCAACTACATTCAGTACTTC
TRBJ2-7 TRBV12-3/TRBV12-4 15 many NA CASSLEGVKNYEQYF TGTGCCAGCAGTTTAGAAGGCGTGAAGAACTACGAGCAGTACTTC
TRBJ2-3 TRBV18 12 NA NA CASSPIEDTQYF TGTGCCAGCTCACCAATCGAAGATACGCAGTATTTT
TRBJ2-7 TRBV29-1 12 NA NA CSVGPRYNEQYF TGCAGCGTTGGACCCCGCTACAATGAGCAGTACTTC
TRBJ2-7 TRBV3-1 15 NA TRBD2 CASSLPGGVKNEQYF TGTGCCAGCAGCCTACCGGGAGGAGTGAAAAACGAGCAGTACTTC
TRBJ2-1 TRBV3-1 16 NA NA CASSQPRQSSYNEQFF TGTGCCAGCAGCCAGCCGCGGCAGAGCTCCTACAATGAGCAGTTCTTC
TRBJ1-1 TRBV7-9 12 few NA CASNSGNTEAFF TGTGCCAGCAACTCGGGGAACACTGAAGCTTTCTTT
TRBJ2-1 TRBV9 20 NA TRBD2 CASSLTGTSGTPSSYNEQFF TGTGCCAGCAGCTTAACCGGGACTAGCGGGACCCCAAGCTCCTACAATGAGCAGTTCTTC
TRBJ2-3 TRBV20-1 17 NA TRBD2 CSASPPGYSGRGDTQYF TGCAGTGCTAGTCCGCCAGGTTATAGCGGGAGGGGAGATACGCAGTATTTT
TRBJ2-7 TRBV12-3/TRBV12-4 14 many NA CASSRVSPIGEQYF TGTGCCAGCAGTCGGGTATCTCCGATCGGCGAGCAGTACTTC
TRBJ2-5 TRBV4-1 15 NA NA CASSQDRVAGETQYF TGCGCCAGCAGCCAAGATCGCGTGGCGGGGGAGACCCAGTACTTC
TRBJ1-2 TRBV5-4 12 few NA CASRATGYGYTF TGTGCCAGCAGGGCGACGGGATATGGCTACACCTTC
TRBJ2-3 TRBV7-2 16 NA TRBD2 CASSLEAGGGTDTQYF TGTGCCAGCAGCTTAGAGGCGGGAGGAGGAACAGATACGCAGTATTTT
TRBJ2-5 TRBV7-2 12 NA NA CASSLELKRQYF TGTGCCAGCAGCCTCGAACTAAAACGGCAGTACTTC
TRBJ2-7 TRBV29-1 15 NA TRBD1 CSVEGERQGPYEQYF TGCAGCGTTGAAGGAGAGAGACAGGGTCCCTACGAGCAGTACTTC
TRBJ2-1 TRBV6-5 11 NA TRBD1 CASSAPGQEFF TGTGCCAGCAGTGCACCGGGACAGGAGTTCTTC
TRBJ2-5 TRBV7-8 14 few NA CANSTRTLGETQYF TGTGCCAACAGCACTCGGACACTCGGAGAGACCCAGTACTTC
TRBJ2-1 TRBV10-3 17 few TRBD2 CAISVRPAGRNDNEQFF TGTGCCATCAGTGTCCGGCCAGCGGGAAGAAACGACAATGAGCAGTTCTTC
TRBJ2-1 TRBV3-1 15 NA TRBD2 CASSHGLAGNNEQFF TGTGCCAGCAGCCACGGGCTAGCGGGCAACAATGAGCAGTTCTTC
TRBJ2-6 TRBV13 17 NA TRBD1 CASSPGTGFSGANVLTF TGTGCCAGCAGTCCCGGGACAGGATTCTCTGGGGCCAACGTCCTGACTTTC
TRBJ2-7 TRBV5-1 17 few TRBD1 CASSSGQASERAYEQYF TGCGCCAGCAGCTCGGGACAGGCCTCGGAAAGGGCCTACGAGCAGTACTTC
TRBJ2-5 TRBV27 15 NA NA CASRTRGREQETQYF TGTGCCAGCAGGACCAGGGGAAGGGAACAAGAGACCCAGTACTTC
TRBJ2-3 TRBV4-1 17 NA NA CASSQNPSSGHTDTQYF TGCGCCAGCAGCCAAAACCCTAGTAGCGGACACACAGATACGCAGTATTTT
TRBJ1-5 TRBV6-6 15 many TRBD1 CASSGTGQPNQPQHF TGTGCCAGCAGTGGGACGGGACAGCCAAATCAGCCCCAGCATTTT
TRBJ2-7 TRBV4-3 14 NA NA CASSQDQQNNEQYF TGCGCCAGCAGCCAAGATCAACAGAACAATGAGCAGTACTTC
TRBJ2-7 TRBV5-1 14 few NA CASSRGDNSYEQYF TGCGCCAGCAGCAGAGGGGACAACTCCTACGAGCAGTACTTC
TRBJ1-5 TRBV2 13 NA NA CASSGLGSTAQHF TGTGCCAGCAGCGGCTTAGGTTCAACGGCCCAGCATTTT
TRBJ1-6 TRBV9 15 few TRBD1 CASSVGTGASSPLHF TGTGCCAGCAGCGTAGGGACAGGGGCCAGTTCACCCCTCCACTTT
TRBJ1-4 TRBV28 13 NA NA CASSRPVNEKLFF TGTGCCAGCAGTCGGCCAGTGAATGAAAAACTGTTTTTT
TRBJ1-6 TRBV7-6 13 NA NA CASSQNRDSPLHF TGTGCCAGCAGCCAGAACAGGGATTCACCCCTCCACTTT
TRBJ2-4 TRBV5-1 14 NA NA CASSLGQDGDIQYF TGCGCCAGCAGCTTGGGACAGGATGGGGACATTCAGTACTTC
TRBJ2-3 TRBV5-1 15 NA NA CASSLTGWAADTQYF TGCGCCAGCAGCCTAACAGGGTGGGCCGCAGATACGCAGTATTTT
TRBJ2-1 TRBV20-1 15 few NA CSAIPGVARYNEQFF TGCAGTGCTATCCCCGGGGTAGCACGTTACAATGAGCAGTTCTTC
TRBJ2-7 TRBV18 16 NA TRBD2 CASSQKTSGSPHEQYF TGTGCCAGCTCACAAAAGACTAGCGGGAGTCCCCACGAGCAGTACTTC